The subject of this entry is one TCR beta chain. No antigen is known for it. Sequencing was performed with immunoSEQ multiplex PCR; in TCRdb, only in-frame clones are kept and a portion is missing. The data hold over 65,000 clones, with 91% observed a single time. The CDR3 extends over 14 amino acids. Trimming stripped 1 base from V and 9 bases from J, with 16 bases between. CDR1 is KGHSH, CDR2 LQKENI, per germline. The data stem from a study of graft-versus-host responses after intestinal transplantation. Study summary: The transplants performed in recipients were multivisceral, liver-intestinal, or isolated intestinal. Induction with anti-thymocyte globulin, then tacrolimus and steroids for about 3 years, was given to all recipients.

Findings and caveats of the study: Recipient-marrow GvH clones were detected, some having first appeared in ileum or blood.

The rearrangement links TRBV18 to TRBJ2-7; D might be TRBD1 (6 bases). Material: unstimulated CD4+ T cells sorted from spleen or lymph node cells, obtained before intestinal transplant. The origin of this receptor is a human donor who received an intestinal transplant. This chain's CDR3 is CASSPLDRRSGQYF. The CDR3, as DNA: TGTGCCAGCTCACCACTCGACAGGCGGAGTGGGCAGTACTTC. Variable domain in full (rest from reference TRBV18 and TRBJ2-7): NAGVMQNPRHLVRRRGQEARLRCSPMKGHSHVYWYRQLPEEGLKFMVYLQKENIIDESGMPKERFSAEFPKEGPSILRIQQVVRGDSAAYFCASSPLDRRSGQYFGPGTRLTVT.